A single sample is the source of the 17 T cell receptor beta chains below, sequenced in a study of neoadjuvant anti-PD-1 for oral cavity cancer. The method was immunoSEQ multiplex PCR; TCRdb's version includes in-frame clones alone and lacks a portion of them. The data contain about 80,000 clones, approximately 84% of them singletons. The source material was PBMCs, sampled before nivolumab (anti-PD-1) treatment. The receptors originated from a person between 35 and 79 years old with oral cavity squamous cell carcinoma.

The CDR3 nucleotides read TGTGCCAGCATACGGCTAGCGGCTACGCAAGAGACCCAGTACTTC. Protein: CASIRLAATQETQYF. The chain employs TRBV6-1 and TRBJ2-5; 7 positions agree with TRBD2. V lost 7 bases, J lost 2 bases, and 10 bases stayed unmatched. Germline V gene lookup returns CDR1 MNHNS and CDR2 SASEGT. The CDR3 sequence is 15 residues long.

There are many counts of this clone. The chain has TRBV4-1 and TRBJ1-2; D is uncertain. Per germline, CDR1 MGHRA and CDR2 YSYEKL. The CDR3 is made up of 13 amino acids. With 1 base removed from V and 8 bases from J, the gap between germline ends came to 11 bases. CDR3 nucleotides: TGCGCCAGCAGCCAAGGGTTGGGTACAGGCTACACCTTC. Amino acids: CASSQGLGTGYTF.

The chain recombines TRBV13 with TRBJ2-2; TRBD2 matches at 14 bases. The germline gives CDR1 PRHDT, CDR2 FYEKMQ (reference sequence). The CDR3 spans 16 residues. Losses at the gene ends were 6 bases for V and 2 bases for J; bases not matched to a gene: 2. As DNA, the CDR3 is TGTGCCAGCAGGGGGACTAGCGGGGGTAACACCGGGGAGCTGTTTTTT. Its protein product is CASRGTSGGNTGELFF.

This rearrangement joins TRBV7-9 to TRBJ2-7, with a tentative D call TRBD2 (6 bases). V shed 5 bases and J shed 6 bases, with 17 bases lying between them. The CDR3 has 14 residues. Germline loops: CDR1 SEHNR, CDR2 FQNEAQ (reference sequence). The CDR3 is CASSGAPSDPEQYF. Written as DNA, the CDR3 is TGTGCCAGCAGCGGCGCCCCTAGCGACCCCGAGCAGTACTTC.

The chain links TRBV19 to TRBJ2-7; D is unclear. Germline CDR1 LNHDA, CDR2 SQIVND (reference sequence). V was clipped by 5 bases and J by 3 bases, with 11 bases between them. This CDR3 spans 13 amino acids. CDR3 sequence reads: CASSASHLYEQYF. Written as DNA, the CDR3 is TGTGCCAGTAGTGCGTCCCACCTCTACGAGCAGTACTTC.

This clone was observed a single time. This chain joins TRBV6-1 and TRBJ2-3, with D possibly TRBD2 on 5 matching bases. The CDR3 has 16 amino acids. With 0 bases removed from V and 6 bases from J, the gap between germline ends came to 16 bases. The germline gives CDR1 MNHNS, CDR2 SASEGT. The CDR3 region is CASSEALSRGSDTQYF. The CDR3 bases are TGTGCCAGCAGTGAAGCGCTTTCCAGAGGGTCCGATACGCAGTATTTT.

The CDR3 DNA follows: TGTGCCAGCAGTGAAGGGACAGCAAGATTCAGTGGCTACACCTTC. Its protein product is CASSEGTARFSGYTF. The chain recombines TRBV25-1 with TRBJ1-2; 7 bases map to TRBD1. Germline V lookup: CDR1 MGHDK, CDR2 SYGVNS. The CDR3 length is 15 residues. V shed 2 bases and J 7 bases; nucleotides not matched to a gene: 10.

This clone was picked up a small number of times. The J gene is TRBJ2-2, the V gene TRBV10-2, with 11 bases that match TRBD2. J was trimmed by 1 base and V by 6 bases; bases with no gene match: 4. The germline gives CDR1 WSHSY, CDR2 SAAADI. CDR3 length equals 16 residues. The CDR3 DNA follows: TGCGCCAGCAGGGGTCTAGCGGGAGGGAACACCGGGGAGCTGTTTTTT. Protein product: CASRGLAGGNTGELFF.

This clone has just a few counts. The rearrangement links TRBV6-1 to TRBJ1-2; 8 positions match TRBD1. Germline V lookup: CDR1 MNHNS, CDR2 SASEGT. The CDR3 is made up of 15 amino acids. V lost 7 bases to trimming and J lost 4 bases; unmatched junction nucleotides: 11. CDR3 protein: CASKTDRATPYGYTF. DNA for the CDR3: TGTGCCAGCAAAACGGACAGGGCCACCCCCTATGGCTACACCTTC.

The chain is built from TRBV2 and TRBJ1-1; the match to TRBD1 covers 7 bases. Germline values: CDR1 SNHLY, CDR2 FYNNEI. This CDR3 is 15 amino acids long. V trimming: 6 bases; J trimming: 5 bases; junction bases outside the gene matches: 12. As DNA, the CDR3 is TGTGCCAGCAGGGGTTCGACAGGGTATACGACTGAAGCTTTCTTT. Its protein product is CASRGSTGYTTEAFF.

This chain connects TRBV7-9 to TRBJ2-3; 10 bases line up with TRBD2. The CDR3 spans 15 residues. Trimming at V came to 8 bases and at J to 0 bases, leaving 5 bases not matched to a gene. Germline V gives CDR1 SEHNR, CDR2 FQNEAQ (reference sequence). As DNA, the CDR3 is TGTGCCAGCCGCACTAGCGGGATAAGCACAGATACGCAGTATTTT. Translating it yields CASRTSGISTDTQYF.

This chain uses TRBV13 with TRBJ2-2; 9 bases are a match to TRBD1. The length of the CDR3 is 16 residues. Germline V CDR1 and CDR2: PRHDT, FYEKMQ (reference sequence). Trimming at V came to 5 bases and at J to 5 bases, leaving 9 bases not matched to a gene. CDR3 DNA sequence: TGTGCCAGCAGCCCTCGGGACAGGGTTACAACCGGGGAGCTGTTTTTT. This gives the protein CASSPRDRVTTGELFF.

This rearrangement joins TRBV7-2 to TRBJ1-5; D is unclear. The germline V gene encodes CDR1 SGHTA and CDR2 FQGNSA. V was pared by 5 bases and J by 8 bases, with 19 bases between. The CDR3 totals 15 residues. DNA of the CDR3: TGTGCCAGCAGCCCCGGGGAGGGAGGATGGGAGCCCCAGCATTTT. Translation gives CASSPGEGGWEPQHF. Filled out from reference TRBV7-2 and TRBJ1-5, the complete variable domain reads GAGVSQSPSNKVTEKGKDVELRCDPISGHTALYWYRQSLGQGLEFLIYFQGNSAPDKSGLPSDRFSAERTGGSVSTLTIQRTQQEDSAVYLCASSPGEGGWEPQHFGDGTRLSIL.

The chain links TRBV11-3 to TRBJ2-1; TRBD1 agrees at 9 bases. CDR1 and CDR2 (germline): SGHNT, YENEEA. V dropped 2 bases and J dropped 10; count of bases not matched to a gene: 12. The CDR3 runs 16 residues. Here the CDR3 reads CASSLTPGQGGFEQFF. CDR3 nucleotide sequence: TGTGCCAGCAGCTTAACCCCGGGACAGGGAGGATTCGAGCAGTTCTTC.

The gene calls are TRBV7-6 and TRBJ2-7; no clear D. The CDR3 runs to 13 residues. Per the germline V gene, CDR1 is SGHVS and CDR2 is FNYEAQ. V lost 2 bases to trimming and J lost 6 bases, with 11 bases between them. CDR3 sequence reads: CASSLIGRSEQYF. CDR3 nucleotides: TGTGCCAGCAGCTTAATTGGTCGCTCCGAGCAGTACTTC.

This chain connects TRBV2 to TRBJ2-4, with D possibly being TRBD1 or TRBD2 (5 bases each). The CDR3 has 15 amino acids. The V end was cut by 5 bases, the J end by 6 bases, with 17 bases between. Germline-derived CDR1 and CDR2 are SNHLY and FYNNEI. CDR3 loop: CASSNPRGALNIQYF. In DNA form, the CDR3 reads TGTGCCAGCAGTAACCCAAGAGGGGCCTTAAACATTCAGTACTTC.

The chain combines TRBV6-1 with TRBJ1-1; tentatively, D is TRBD1 (5 bases). The CDR3 contains 14 residues. Germline assignment: CDR1 MNHNS and CDR2 SASEGT. Trimming stripped 2 bases from V and 6 bases from J, with 13 bases between. The CDR3 DNA sequence: TGTGCCAGCAGTGAACTCCCAGGGCTCCCTGAAGCTTTCTTT. Encoded protein: CASSELPGLPEAFF.